These T cell receptor beta chains were read from a single sample in a study of T cell clonotyping in hematopoietic cell transplantation. Assay: immunoSEQ multiplex PCR; the TCRdb copy retains only in-frame clones and omits some. This table holds about 29,000 clones, 70% to 80% found once. Sequences were derived from peripheral blood mononuclear cells, sampled before stem cell transplant. Receptors were obtained from a woman in her 30s with chronic myeloid leukemia. Some clones in this sample may be carry-over from other donors' samples. Both conserved end residues are part of each CDR3. The D gene is left open where the match is weak. Size values are once, few and many counts, or a class for expanded clones, and some rows have none.

.	TRBJ1-1	TRBV5-4	.	TGTGCCAGCAGCTGGTGGGGTTTCACTGAAGCTTTCTTT	CASSWWGFTEAFF
.	TRBJ2-3	TRBV7-9	TRBD2	TGTGCCAGCAGCCCCGGGACTAGCGGGGACGCCGGCACAGATACGCAGTATTTT	CASSPGTSGDAGTDTQYF
.	TRBJ1-2	TRBV4-2	.	TGTGCCAGCAGCGCCATAAGCGGGGGAAAGGATTATGGCTACACCTTC	CASSAISGGKDYGYTF
.	TRBJ2-5	TRBV20-1	.	TGCAGTGCTAGAATCGCAGAGACCCAGTACTTC	CSARIAETQYF
few	TRBJ1-1	TRBV6-5	.	TGTGCCAGCAGTTACGCGGGCACTGAAGCTTTCTTT	CASSYAGTEAFF
.	TRBJ1-2	TRBV19	TRBD1	TGTGCCAGTAGTATCCGGGACAGGGGTGGCTACACCTTC	CASSIRDRGGYTF
.	TRBJ1-1	TRBV25-1	TRBD1	TGTGCCAGCAGCCCCACAGGGGGGCGAACTGAAGCTTTCTTT	CASSPTGGRTEAFF
.	TRBJ1-2	TRBV5-8	.	TGTGCCAGCAGCTTGCGCCTCTTCTTC	CASSLRLFF
.	TRBJ2-3	TRBV7-6	.	TGTGCCAGCAGCTTAACGGGGCTTAGCACAGATACGCAGTATTTT	CASSLTGLSTDTQYF
.	TRBJ1-2	TRBV5-8	TRBD1	TGTGCCAGCAGCCCGGACAGGGCGGGGGGCTACACCTTC	CASSPDRAGGYTF
few	TRBJ1-4	TRBV6-1	.	TGTGCCAGCAGTGGAAAACTCGGCGTGTTAAATGAAAAACTGTTTTTT	CASSGKLGVLNEKLFF
.	TRBJ1-6	TRBV5-1	.	TGCGCCAGCAGCTTTAAGGGGGAGTCTTCACCCCTCCACTTT	CASSFKGESSPLHF
.	TRBJ2-2	TRBV5-4	TRBD1	TGTGCCAGCAGCTTGGGACAGGGGTCAGGCACCGGGGAGCTGTTTTTT	CASSLGQGSGTGELFF
.	TRBJ1-4	TRBV6-5	TRBD1	TGTGCCAGCAGTTACTCGGGGACAGCAACTAATGAAAAACTGTTTTTT	CASSYSGTATNEKLFF
medium-sized	TRBJ1-1	TRBV30	.	TGTGCCGGAGGACAAATGAACACTGAAGCTTTCTTT	CAGGQMNTEAFF
once	TRBJ1-2	TRBV5-8	.	TGTGCCACATCTGGAGCAGCCCTCAAGGCTTATAACTATGGCTACACCTTC	CATSGAALKAYNYGYTF
.	TRBJ1-1	TRBV6-5	.	TGTGCCAGCAGTTACGCTTGGAACACTGAAGCTTTCTTT	CASSYAWNTEAFF
.	TRBJ1-1	TRBV6-1	TRBD1	TGTGCCAGCACTAAGGAGGGGGCAGGGAACACTGAAGCTTTCTTT	CASTKEGAGNTEAFF
once	TRBJ2-2	TRBV9	.	TGTGCCAGCAGCGTAGTTGGTCAGGGGGGGAACACCGGGGAGCTGTTTTTT	CASSVVGQGGNTGELFF
once	TRBJ2-3	TRBV5-1	TRBD1	TGCGCCAGCAGCCCCGGGACAGGGGGCAGAGATACGCAGTATTTT	CASSPGTGGRDTQYF
.	TRBJ2-2	TRBV6-1	.	TGTGCCAGCTATACCCCTCTCGGCACCGGGGAGCTGTTTTTT	CASYTPLGTGELFF
.	TRBJ2-2	TRBV30	.	TGTGCCTGGGCCAAAAAAAGCGGCAGAAATACCGGGGAGCTGTTTTTT	CAWAKKSGRNTGELFF
.	TRBJ2-3	TRBV30	.	TGTGCCTGGAGAAATCCGATTAGCAGGGGTGATACGCAGTATTTT	CAWRNPISRGDTQYF
.	TRBJ1-2	TRBV6-4	.	TGTGCCAGCAGTGTGGACATCCGGGGCTATGGCTACACCTTC	CASSVDIRGYGYTF
.	TRBJ2-7	TRBV19	TRBD2	TGTGCCAGTAGTAGCGGGGGGGCCGGTTACGAGCAGTACTTC	CASSSGGAGYEQYF
.	TRBJ2-5	TRBV7-2	TRBD1	TGTGCCAGCAGCCCCGACAGGGATGAGACCCAGTACTTC	CASSPDRDETQYF
.	TRBJ2-5	TRBV27	.	TGTGCCACCACGCGAGGGGAGACCCAGTACTTC	CATTRGETQYF
.	TRBJ2-5	TRBV7-6	TRBD2	TGTGCCAGCAGCTTACCCGCAGCGGGGGGTGAGACCCAGTACTTC	CASSLPAAGGETQYF
.	TRBJ1-4	TRBV27	TRBD1	TGTGCCAGCAGTTCGGTAGGGACAGGGGAGGGAAAACTGTTTTTT	CASSSVGTGEGKLFF
.	TRBJ2-1	TRBV18	TRBD1	TGTGCCAGCTCATCCACGCCGGGACAGGGGGCCAGGGAGCAGTTCTTC	CASSSTPGQGAREQFF
.	TRBJ2-6	TRBV4-1	.	TGCGCCAGCAGCCAAGATCTAATAGGGACAATCGTTATCTCTGGGGCCAACGTCCTGACTTTC	CASSQDLIGTIVISGANVLTF
.	TRBJ2-2	TRBV30	.	TGTGCCTGGAAACCCGATATGAACACCGGGGAGCTGTTTTTT	CAWKPDMNTGELFF
.	TRBJ2-5	TRBV2	TRBD2	TGTGCCAGCAGTGAAGCTCCCTATACCGGGACTAGCGGGGGGGCCTGGGAGACCCAGTACTTC	CASSEAPYTGTSGGAWETQYF
.	TRBJ1-2	TRBV7-2	TRBD1	TGTGCCAGCAGCGTACAGGGGAACTATGGCTACACCTTC	CASSVQGNYGYTF
.	TRBJ1-2	TRBV30	TRBD1	TGTGCCTGGGGACGAACAGGGGCGGGTGGCTACACCTTC	CAWGRTGAGGYTF
.	TRBJ2-2	TRBV13	TRBD1	TGTGCCAGCAGCCTAGAAAGACAGGGGCCGAACACCGGGGAGCTGTTTTTT	CASSLERQGPNTGELFF
.	TRBJ1-2	TRBV7-9	.	TGTGCCAGCAGCTTAGCAGATAACTATGGCTACACCTTC	CASSLADNYGYTF
few	TRBJ1-3	TRBV6-5	.	TGTGCCAGCAGTTACTCGAATGGAAACACCATATATTTT	CASSYSNGNTIYF
.	TRBJ2-1	TRBV4-1	.	TGCGCCAGCAGCCAAGACACGGCAGCGGCATACAATGAGCAGTTCTTC	CASSQDTAAAYNEQFF
.	TRBJ1-4	TRBV27	.	TGTGCCAGCAGATCTCCGGGCGCAAGTAGAAAACTGTTTTTT	CASRSPGASRKLFF
few	TRBJ1-1	TRBV4-1	.	TGCGCCAGCAGCCAAGCTTTGGGGGCGACTAACACTGAAGCTTTCTTT	CASSQALGATNTEAFF
.	TRBJ2-5	TRBV5-1	.	TGCGCCAGCAGCTTGGCGCGTGGGGCTAGCTTAAAAGAGACCCAGTACTTC	CASSLARGASLKETQYF
.	TRBJ2-7	TRBV7-6	TRBD2	TGTGCCAGCAGCTTATATGCGCGGGGGGCCGGCGAGCAGTACTTC	CASSLYARGAGEQYF
.	TRBJ1-1	TRBV2	.	TGTGCCAGCAGGGACGCCCAGGGGAACACTGAAGCTTTCTTT	CASRDAQGNTEAFF
.	TRBJ1-3	TRBV5-1	.	TGCGCCAGCAGGTCCAGCTCTGGAAACACCATATATTTT	CASRSSSGNTIYF
.	TRBJ1-1	TRBV30	.	TGTGCCTGGAGTCTAAGGGGGGGCACTGAAGCTTTCTTT	CAWSLRGGTEAFF
.	TRBJ2-2	TRBV29-1	.	TGCAGCGCCCGGAACGAGGAGCTGTTTTTT	CSARNEELFF
.	TRBJ1-1	TRBV9	TRBD1	TGTGCCAGCAGCCGGACAGGGGGCCTAATAAGAACCACTGAAGCTTTCTTT	CASSRTGGLIRTTEAFF
.	TRBJ2-5	TRBV9	.	TGTGCCAGCACCCGGGGAGTCGTGGAGACCCAGTACTTC	CASTRGVVETQYF
.	TRBJ1-6	TRBV5-1	TRBD1	TGCGCCAGCAGCTTGGACAGGGGGAATTCACCCCTCCACTTT	CASSLDRGNSPLHF
.	TRBJ2-2	TRBV7-2	.	TGTGCCAGCAGCTTAGTCTGGGGGGCATCGAACACCGGGGAGCTGTTTTTT	CASSLVWGASNTGELFF
.	TRBJ1-5	TRBV6-4	.	TGTGCCAGCAGCCAAACTTGGGGCAATCAGCCCCAGCATTTT	CASSQTWGNQPQHF
.	TRBJ1-2	TRBV27	TRBD1	TGTGCCAGCAGTCCCTGGACAGGCCCCTTTAACTATGGCTACACCTTC	CASSPWTGPFNYGYTF
.	TRBJ2-7	TRBV7-9	.	TGTGCCAGCACCACTAGCAGGGGTCTAACCTACGAGCAGTACTTC	CASTTSRGLTYEQYF